The present entry profiles one T cell receptor beta chain with its context. Its antigen is not identified. The CDR3 covers 14 residues. CDR1 and CDR2 (germline): MGHRA, YSYEKL. J gave up 8 bases and V 5 bases, and 8 bases lay outside the gene matches. These data originate in a study of graft-versus-host responses after intestinal transplantation. Turning to the study itself: Anti-thymocyte globulin served as induction for all recipients, who then took tacrolimus and steroids for about three years. Overall study findings and caveats: Graft-versus-host to host-versus-graft clonal ratios in allografts were high in patients with graft-donor T cell macrochimerism.

The data were produced by immunoSEQ multiplex PCR, yet TCRdb's version contains in-frame clones alone and is incomplete. The top ten clones hold roughly 17% of a sample with tens of thousands of clones, less than 90% of them seen once. The sequence derives from a human donor who received an intestinal transplant. The input for sequencing was unstimulated CD8+ T cells sorted from spleen or lymph node cells, taken before intestinal transplant. The rearrangement joins TRBV4-1 to TRBJ1-3; 8 bases fit TRBD1. The CDR3 reads CASSSGQGEDTIYF. In nucleotides, the CDR3 is TGCGCCAGCAGCTCCGGACAGGGTGAGGACACCATATATTTT.